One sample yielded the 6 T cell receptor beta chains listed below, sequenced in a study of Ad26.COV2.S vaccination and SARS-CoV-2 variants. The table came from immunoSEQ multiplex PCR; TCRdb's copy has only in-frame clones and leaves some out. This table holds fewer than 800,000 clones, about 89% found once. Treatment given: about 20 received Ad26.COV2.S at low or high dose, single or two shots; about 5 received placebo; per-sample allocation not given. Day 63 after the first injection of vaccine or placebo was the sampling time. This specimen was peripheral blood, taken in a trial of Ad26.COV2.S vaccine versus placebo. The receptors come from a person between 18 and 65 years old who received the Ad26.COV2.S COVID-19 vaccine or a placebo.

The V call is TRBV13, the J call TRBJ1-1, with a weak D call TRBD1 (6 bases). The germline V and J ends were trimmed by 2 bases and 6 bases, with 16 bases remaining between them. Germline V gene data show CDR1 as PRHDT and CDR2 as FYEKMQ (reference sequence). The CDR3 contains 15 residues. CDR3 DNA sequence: TGTGCCAGCAGCTTAATTGGACAGCATAACTCTGAAGCTTTCTTT. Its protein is CASSLIGQHNSEAFF. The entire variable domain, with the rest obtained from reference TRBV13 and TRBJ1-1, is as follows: AAGVIQSPRHLIKEKRETATLKCYPIPRHDTVYWYQQGPGQDPQFLISFYEKMQSDKGSIPDRFSAQQFSDYHSELNMSSLELGDSALYFCASSLIGQHNSEAFFGQGTRLTVV.

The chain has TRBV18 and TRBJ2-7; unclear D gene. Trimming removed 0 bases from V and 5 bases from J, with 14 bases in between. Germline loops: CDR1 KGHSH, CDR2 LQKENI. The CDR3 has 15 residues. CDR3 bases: TGTGCCAGCTCACCACCGAGCAAGCAACGAAACGAGCAGTACTTC. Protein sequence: CASSPPSKQRNEQYF.

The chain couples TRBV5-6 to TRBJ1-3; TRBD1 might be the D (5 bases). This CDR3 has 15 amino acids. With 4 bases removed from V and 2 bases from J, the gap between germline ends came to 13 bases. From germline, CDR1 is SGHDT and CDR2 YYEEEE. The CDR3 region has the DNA TGTGCCAGCAGCCCACCCGGGACGACTGGAAACACCATATATTTT. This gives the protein CASSPPGTTGNTIYF.

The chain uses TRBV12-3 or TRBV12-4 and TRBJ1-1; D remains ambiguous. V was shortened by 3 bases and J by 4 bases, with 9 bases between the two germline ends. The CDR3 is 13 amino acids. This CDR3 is CASSFSVGTEAFF. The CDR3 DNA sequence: TGTGCCAGCAGTTTCAGCGTGGGCACTGAAGCTTTCTTT.

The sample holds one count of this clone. The CDR3 loop reads CASSLNRNYGYTF. The DNA of the CDR3 is TGTGCCAGCAGCTTGAACAGGAACTATGGCTACACCTTC. The rearrangement joins TRBV5-6 to TRBJ1-2; D may be TRBD1 (5 bases). CDR1 SGHDT and CDR2 YYEEEE come from the germline V gene. This CDR3 is 13 amino acids long. Trimming cost V 1 base and J 2 bases, with 6 bases left between them.

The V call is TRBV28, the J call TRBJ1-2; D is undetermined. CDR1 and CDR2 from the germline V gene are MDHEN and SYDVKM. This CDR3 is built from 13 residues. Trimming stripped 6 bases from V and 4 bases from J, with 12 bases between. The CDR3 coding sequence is TGTGCCAGCAGCCACGAGTACCTCTATGGCTACACCTTC. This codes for CASSHEYLYGYTF.